Presented here are 28 T cell receptor beta chains from one specimen sequenced in a study of blood T cell repertoires in COVID-19 (dated by TCRdb to the early 2020s). The library was prepared using the immunoSEQ multiplex PCR assay. TCRdb provides this immuneACCESS table in a form limited to in-frame rearrangements. Some clones are lacking; in checked studies, under half of them reflect an unresolved V gene, and why the rest are absent is not known. The sample table records 69,000 or so clones; almost 90% of these occur just once. The top ten clones comprise approximately 5.8% of the sample. The sequencing sample was made of peripheral blood. All receptors come from a middle-aged man with acute or convalescent COVID-19.

The chain joins TRBV10-3 to TRBJ2-2; tentative D call: TRBD1 (6 bases). Germline V gene sequence: CDR1 ENHRY, CDR2 SYGVKD. The CDR3 has 13 amino acids. Trimming left V 3 bases short and J 7 bases short, with 9 bases between. CDR3 sequence (DNA): TGTGCCATCAGTGAAACAGGGAGCGGGGAGCTGTTTTTT. It yields the protein CAISETGSGELFF.

The chain joins TRBV18 to TRBJ1-2; D gene ambiguous. The CDR3 has 15 residues. The V and J ends lost 1 base and 5 bases respectively, with 14 bases between them. The germline gives CDR1 KGHSH, CDR2 LQKENI. The chain's CDR3 is CASSPLSGVKYGYTF. Written as DNA, the CDR3 is TGTGCCAGCTCACCACTTTCAGGTGTAAAGTATGGCTACACCTTC.

The chain carries TRBV2 and TRBJ2-1; D perhaps matches TRBD2 (7 bases). Germline V gene data show CDR1 as SNHLY and CDR2 as FYNNEI. The germline V and J ends were trimmed by 4 bases and 7 bases, with 17 bases remaining between them. This CDR3 has 15 residues. CDR3: CASSVVRGQGNEQFF. The CDR3 bases are TGTGCCAGCAGTGTGGTGCGGGGGCAGGGGAATGAGCAGTTCTTC.

This rearrangement joins TRBV19 to TRBJ1-1; D is possibly TRBD1 (6 bases). V was shortened by 6 bases and J by 4 bases, with 15 bases between the two germline ends. The CDR3 is made up of 14 amino acids. Germline CDR1 LNHDA, CDR2 SQIVND (reference sequence). CDR3 coding DNA: TGTGCCAGTAGAGAAGGGGGGGGAGGCACTGAAGCTTTCTTT. Encoded protein: CASREGGGGTEAFF.

This clone appeared a single time. The V gene is TRBV3-1 (or the pseudogene TRBV3-2), the J gene TRBJ1-5, with 8 nucleotides matching TRBD1. Germline values: CDR1 LGHDT, CDR2 YNNKEL (reference sequence). This CDR3 region has 17 residues. V shed 0 bases, J shed 3 bases, and the junction held 7 bases outside the gene matches. In nucleotides, the CDR3 is TGTGCCAGCAGCCAAGAAGGGGGGACAGGCACCAATCAGCCCCAGCATTTT. Its protein product is CASSQEGGTGTNQPQHF.

The J gene is TRBJ2-1, the V gene TRBV11-2; D not resolved. Per germline, CDR1 SGHAT and CDR2 FQNNGV. V lost 1 base and J 6 bases, leaving 7 bases between the germline ends. The CDR3 is 13 amino acids. CDR3 DNA: TGTGCCAGCAGCTTAGGCAGGCCCAATGAGCAGTTCTTC. Translating gives CASSLGRPNEQFF.

V is TRBV30 and J is TRBJ1-6; maybe TRBD1 (6 bases). The CDR3 has 13 amino acids. Trimming removed 3 bases at V and 5 bases at J, with 8 bases between. Germline CDR1 and CDR2: GTSNPN and SVGIG (reference sequence). CDR3 region: CAWRRTDNSPLHF. The CDR3, as DNA: TGTGCCTGGAGGCGGACAGATAATTCACCCCTCCACTTT. Based on the CDR3 plus reference TRBV30 and TRBJ1-6, the full variable domain is SQTIHQWPATLVQPVGSPLSLECTVEGTSNPNLYWYRQAAGRGLQLLFYSVGIGQISSEVPQNLSASRPQDRQFILSSKKLLLSDSGFYLCAWRRTDNSPLHFGNGTRLTVT.

The CDR3 reads CASSLQGTGELFF. CDR3 nucleotide sequence: TGTGCCAGCAGCCTACAGGGGACCGGGGAGCTGTTTTTT. This sequence joins TRBV3-1 (or the pseudogene TRBV3-2) and TRBJ2-2; TRBD1 matches at 7 bases. The trim removed 4 bases at V and 5 bases at J, leaving 1 base unmatched. This CDR3 has 13 amino acids. In germline, CDR1 is LGHDT, CDR2 YNNKEL (reference sequence).

The rearrangement uses TRBV20-1 and TRBJ1-1; 10 bases align to TRBD1. V lost 3 bases and J lost 8; bases outside the gene matches: 6. The CDR3 has 13 residues. The germline gives CDR1 DFQATT, CDR2 SNEGSKA (reference sequence). The CDR3 here is CSASRQGAWEAFF. The CDR3 nucleotides read TGCAGTGCTAGTAGACAGGGGGCTTGGGAAGCTTTCTTT.

The gene calls are TRBV7-7 and TRBJ2-1, with 7 nucleotides matching TRBD2. The V and J ends lost 3 bases and 11 bases, in that order; junction bases with no gene match: 4. The CDR3 spans 12 residues. Germline V gene data show CDR1 as SSHAT and CDR2 as FNYEAQ (reference sequence). The chain's CDR3 is CASSLSGGQQFF. The CDR3 bases are TGTGCCAGCAGCTTGTCGGGAGGACAGCAGTTCTTC.

The V and J genes are TRBV3-1 (or the pseudogene TRBV3-2) and TRBJ1-5; 11 nucleotides agree with TRBD1. Germline-derived CDR1 and CDR2 are LGHDT and YNNKEL (reference sequence). V trimming: 1 base; J trimming: 8 bases; junction bases outside the gene matches: 10. The CDR3 is made up of 17 amino acids. CDR3 sequence: CASSQGSQGQGAKPQHF. The CDR3 coding sequence is TGTGCCAGCAGCCAAGGTTCCCAAGGACAGGGGGCTAAGCCCCAGCATTTT.

The chain uses TRBV5-1 and TRBJ2-1; the match to TRBD2 covers 10 bases. Trimming at V came to 5 bases and at J to 4 bases, leaving 6 bases not matched to a gene. CDR3 length: 15 residues. Germline V gives CDR1 SGHRS, CDR2 YFSETQ. This CDR3 reads CASSAGLAEYNEQFF. CDR3 nucleotide sequence: TGCGCCAGCAGTGCCGGACTAGCGGAATACAATGAGCAGTTCTTC.

The chain carries TRBV12-3 or TRBV12-4 and TRBJ1-2; 8 nucleotides line up with TRBD1. The CDR3 length is 13 residues. The J segment lost 8 bases and the V segment lost 6 bases, leaving 8 bases of the junction unmatched. The chain's CDR3 is CASSHDRGGGYTF. The DNA of the CDR3 is TGTGCCAGCAGCCATGACAGGGGAGGCGGCTACACCTTC.

V and J are TRBV9 and TRBJ1-2, with 9 bases matching TRBD1. Germline V gene lookup returns CDR1 SGDLS and CDR2 YYNGEE. V shed 4 bases and J 4 bases; nucleotides not matched to a gene: 5. The CDR3 runs 14 residues. For the CDR3, the DNA is TGTGCCAGCAGCCGGACAGGGGACTCCTATGGCTACACCTTC. Amino acids: CASSRTGDSYGYTF.

The chain couples TRBV5-4 to TRBJ2-2, with a weak D call TRBD2 (5 bases). The CDR3 totals 14 residues. V was shortened by 4 bases and J by 3 bases, with 10 bases between the two germline ends. Germline V lookup: CDR1 SGHNT, CDR2 YYREEE (reference sequence). The CDR3 nucleotides read TGTGCCAGCAGCCTACTAGAAGACACCGGGGAGCTGTTTTTT. Residues: CASSLLEDTGELFF.

The chain couples TRBV6-1 to TRBJ1-5; D gene unclear. CDR1 and CDR2 from the germline V gene are MNHNS and SASEGT. This CDR3 region has 15 residues. Trimming pared 1 base from V and 5 bases from J, leaving 12 bases between. The DNA for the CDR3 is TGTGCCAGCAGTGAAGGAGGCCCGGGAGATCAGCCCCAGCATTTT. Translation gives CASSEGGPGDQPQHF.

The rearrangement uses TRBV4-3 and TRBJ2-5; 10 nucleotides match TRBD2. The V segment lost 0 bases and the J segment 1 base; nucleotides outside the gene matches: 11. The CDR3 totals 19 residues. Germline CDR1 LGHNA, CDR2 YSLEER. The DNA of the CDR3 is TGCGCCAGCAGCCAAGATTTGGATAGGACTAGCGGAATCCAAGAGACCCAGTACTTC. Translation: CASSQDLDRTSGIQETQYF.

The genes are TRBV19 and TRBJ1-2; D remains unclear. Germline loops: CDR1 LNHDA, CDR2 SQIVND (reference sequence). This CDR3 is 16 amino acids long. Between the trimmed V and J ends, which lost 5 bases and 4 bases, there was a span of 20 bases. The CDR3 sequence: CASSVSKSFGSYGYTF. In nucleotides, the CDR3 is TGTGCCAGTAGTGTAAGCAAGAGTTTCGGGAGCTATGGCTACACCTTC. The full variable domain, with the rest looked up from reference TRBV19 and TRBJ1-2, is DGGITQSPKYLFRKEGQNVTLSCEQNLNHDAMYWYRQDPGQGLRLIYYSQIVNDFQKGDIAEGYSVSREKKESFPLTVTSAQKNPTAFYLCASSVSKSFGSYGYTFGSGTRLTVV.

V is TRBV7-2 and J is TRBJ1-4; 12 positions agree with TRBD1. The CDR3 length is 16 residues. The germline gives CDR1 SGHTA, CDR2 FQGNSA. The V gene end was trimmed by 2 bases and the J gene end by 10 bases; junction bases not matched to a gene: 8. CDR3 protein: CASSLRDRGLVGKLFF. CDR3 sequence (DNA): TGTGCCAGCAGCTTACGGGACAGGGGGCTAGTGGGAAAACTGTTTTTT.

The chain couples TRBV7-9 to TRBJ2-2; TRBD2 matches 13 bases. With 0 bases clipped from V and 5 bases from J, the junction kept 3 bases outside the gene matches. The CDR3 contains 17 residues. Germline CDR1 reads SEHNR; CDR2 reads FQNEAQ (reference sequence). The CDR3 loop is CASSLATSGRYTGELFF. CDR3 nucleotides: TGTGCCAGCAGCTTAGCGACTAGCGGGAGGTATACCGGGGAGCTGTTTTTT.

This clone was recorded only once. The chain couples TRBV20-1 to TRBJ1-1; the match to TRBD1 covers 10 bases. CDR1 is DFQATT and CDR2 is SNEGSKA in the germline V gene (reference sequence). The CDR3 extends over 14 amino acids. V lost 3 bases, J lost 3 bases, and 4 bases stayed unmatched. CDR3 residues: CSASEGQGYTEAFF. CDR3 DNA sequence: TGCAGTGCTAGTGAGGGACAGGGGTACACTGAAGCTTTCTTT.

This rearrangement joins TRBV21-1 to TRBJ2-6; TRBD2 is the table's D call and was not checked against the DNA. TRBV21-1 is a known pseudogene. The CDR3 has 15 amino acids. CDR3 nucleotides: TGTGCCAGCAGCAAAAGTCGGTACGAGGCCAACGTCCTGACTTTC. Its protein is CASSKSRYEANVLTF.

The chain is built from TRBV30 and TRBJ2-2; 10 positions match TRBD1. The germline V gene encodes CDR1 GTSNPN and CDR2 SVGIG (reference sequence). V trimming: 3 bases; J trimming: 4 bases; junction bases outside the gene matches: 2. CDR3 length equals 14 residues. The CDR3 DNA reads TGTGCCTGGAGAGGGGACAGGGGCACCGGGGAGCTGTTTTTT. Protein sequence: CAWRGDRGTGELFF.

The chain recombines TRBV19 with TRBJ1-5; 9 bases are a match to TRBD1. CDR1 is LNHDA and CDR2 is SQIVND in the germline V gene (reference sequence). The CDR3 loop spans 15 amino acids. V was pared by 5 bases and J by 2 bases, with 4 bases of the junction left unmatched. For the CDR3, the DNA is TGTGCCAGTAGTGTACAGGGGGCTGGCAATCAGCCCCAGCATTTT. It translates to CASSVQGAGNQPQHF.

This chain links TRBV9 with TRBJ2-1; no clear D. The CDR3 loop spans 13 amino acids. Germline V gene data show CDR1 as SGDLS and CDR2 as YYNGEE. V was trimmed by 0 bases and J by 5 bases, leaving 6 bases between them. The CDR3 DNA is TGTGCCAGCAGCGTAGGAGTGAACAATGAGCAGTTCTTC. Translation gives CASSVGVNNEQFF.

The rearrangement links TRBV6-1 to TRBJ1-1, with 8 bases aligning to TRBD1. The CDR3 length is 13 residues. Trimming took 3 bases from V and 7 from J; bases not matched to a gene: 4. Germline assignment: CDR1 MNHNS and CDR2 SASEGT. As DNA, the CDR3 is TGTGCCAGCAGTGACCGACAGGGGAGTGAAGCTTTCTTT. It specifies CASSDRQGSEAFF.

The rearrangement links TRBV19 to TRBJ2-1, with D perhaps matching TRBD2 (5 bases). The CDR3 has 12 amino acids. The germline V gene has CDR1 LNHDA and CDR2 SQIVND (reference sequence). Trimming cost V 5 bases and J 10 bases, with 12 bases left between them. Here the CDR3 DNA reads TGTGCCAGTAGTGAGGACTGGAGGGAGCAGTTCTTC. Translated: CASSEDWREQFF.

V usage is TRBV5-1 and J usage is TRBJ1-6; possible D gene TRBD1, 5 bases. The V and J ends lost 0 bases and 7 bases respectively, with 14 bases between them. CDR1 is SGHRS and CDR2 is YFSETQ in the germline V gene. This CDR3 contains 16 residues. This CDR3 reads CASSLDDPGNNSPLHF. For the CDR3, the DNA is TGCGCCAGCAGCTTGGACGATCCAGGGAACAATTCACCCCTCCACTTT.